Below are 26 T cell receptor beta chains sequenced from a single sample in a study of cytomegalovirus exposure and HLA in healthy donors (TCRdb year 2017). The library was produced with the immunoSEQ multiplex PCR assay. For the multiplex PCR, a mixture combining 60 forward primers for TCR Vbeta segments and 13 reverse primers for TCR Jbeta segments was used. TCRdb stores this immuneACCESS table with in-frame sequences only. Part of the clones is absent; in the studies checked, under half of the shortfall reflects unresolved V genes, and no reason is known for the rest. In all, the sample holds more than 150,000 clones, and around 78% of those were seen once. The top ten hold 1.5% to 2% of the sample. Sequencing was carried out using PBMCs. The receptors derive from a man younger than 35 in good health and CMV-seronegative.

This chain connects TRBV5-1 to TRBJ2-7, with 11 bases that match TRBD1. Germline values: CDR1 SGHRS, CDR2 YFSETQ. CDR3 size: 14 residues. V lost 5 bases and J lost 4; bases outside the gene matches: 5. The CDR3 nucleotides are TGCGCCAGCAGAGGACAGGGGGCCGGTTACGAGCAGTACTTC. Translated: CASRGQGAGYEQYF. Complete variable domain (other parts from reference TRBV5-1 and TRBJ2-7): KAGVTQTPRYLIKTRGQQVTLSCSPISGHRSVSWYQQTPGQGLQFLFEYFSETQRNKGNFPGRFSGRQFSNSRSEMNVSTLELGDSALYLCASRGQGAGYEQYFGPGTRLTVT.

This chain links TRBV5-1 with TRBJ2-3; D gene unclear. Germline V gene sequence: CDR1 SGHRS, CDR2 YFSETQ. This CDR3 has 12 amino acids. Trimming took off 0 bases at V and 8 bases at J, with 7 bases between the two ends. In DNA form, the CDR3 reads TGCGCCAGCAGCTTGGAGCTTGGTACGCAGTATTTT. Protein product: CASSLELGTQYF. Together with reference TRBV5-1 and TRBJ2-3, the CDR3 gives the full variable domain: KAGVTQTPRYLIKTRGQQVTLSCSPISGHRSVSWYQQTPGQGLQFLFEYFSETQRNKGNFPGRFSGRQFSNSRSEMNVSTLELGDSALYLCASSLELGTQYFGPGTRLTVL.

This clone was found once. The chain links TRBV28 to TRBJ1-2; 8 bases match TRBD1. Losses at the gene ends were 6 bases for V and 5 bases for J; bases not matched to a gene: 5. CDR3 length equals 13 residues. CDR1 MDHEN and CDR2 SYDVKM come from the germline V gene. The CDR3 DNA sequence: TGTGCCAGCAGCCCGGGACAGGATTATGGCTACACCTTC. Translating gives CASSPGQDYGYTF.

The chain carries TRBV28 and TRBJ2-5; 9 nucleotides agree with TRBD2. CDR1 and CDR2 from the germline V gene are MDHEN and SYDVKM. This CDR3 contains 13 residues. V trimming: 3 bases; J trimming: 13 bases; junction bases outside the gene matches: 9. CDR3 sequence reads: CASSFIAGAPSYF. The CDR3 bases are TGTGCCAGCAGTTTTATAGCGGGGGCCCCTTCGTACTTC.

This clone showed up just a few times. The chain recombines TRBV27 with TRBJ2-3; D gene ambiguous. CDR3 length: 10 amino acids. Germline V gene data show CDR1 as MNHEY and CDR2 as SMNVEV (reference sequence). V dropped 7 bases and J dropped 8 bases, with 7 bases sitting between them. The CDR3 region is CASTAGTQYF. CDR3 bases: TGTGCCAGCACTGCCGGTACGCAGTATTTT.

The gene calls are TRBV2 and TRBJ1-3; D gene unclear. CDR1 is SNHLY, CDR2 FYNNEI, per germline. V dropped 2 bases and J dropped 4 bases, with 15 bases sitting between them. The CDR3 is 16 amino acids. CDR3 coding DNA: TGTGCCAGCAGTGAATCGCCGACGGGATCGGGAAACACCATATATTTT. Translating gives CASSESPTGSGNTIYF.

CDR3 DNA: TGTGCCAGCAGCTTAGTAACAGGGCAGGTTGAGCAGTTCTTC. Residues: CASSLVTGQVEQFF. The chain links TRBV11-2 to TRBJ2-1, with D perhaps TRBD1 (6 bases). Germline V gene lookup returns CDR1 SGHAT and CDR2 FQNNGV. Trimming pared 1 base from V and 9 bases from J, leaving 13 bases between. The CDR3 loop spans 14 amino acids.

This rearrangement joins TRBV7-9 to TRBJ2-5; 9 nucleotides agree with TRBD1. Germline CDR1 SEHNR, CDR2 FQNEAQ (reference sequence). V trimming: 6 bases; J trimming: 2 bases; junction bases outside the gene matches: 7. The CDR3 runs to 15 residues. The CDR3 DNA is TGTGCCAGCAGGGCTCCGGGACAGGGACAAGAGACCCAGTACTTC. It specifies CASRAPGQGQETQYF.

The V call is TRBV5-1, the J call TRBJ2-1, with TRBD2 identical over 7 bases. Germline V gene sequence: CDR1 SGHRS, CDR2 YFSETQ. After removal of 1 base from V and 7 bases from J, the junction contained 11 bases not matched to a gene. This CDR3 region has 16 residues. CDR3 in amino acids: CASSLRGRARENEQFF. The CDR3 DNA follows: TGCGCCAGCAGCTTGCGGGGGAGGGCCCGGGAAAATGAGCAGTTCTTC.

The rearrangement uses TRBV5-1 and TRBJ2-3; the D gene is possibly TRBD1 (6 bases). CDR1 is SGHRS and CDR2 is YFSETQ in the germline V gene. There are 15 residues in the CDR3. Trimming took 2 bases from V and 0 from J, leaving 10 bases between them. CDR3 coding DNA: TGCGCCAGCAGCTTCAGGGGACGGAGCACAGATACGCAGTATTTT. Translating it yields CASSFRGRSTDTQYF.

The V call is TRBV7-9, the J call TRBJ2-5, with 14 nucleotides matching TRBD2. V lost 2 bases and J lost 5; bases outside the gene matches: 4. This CDR3 is 16 amino acids long. Per the germline V gene, CDR1 is SEHNR and CDR2 is FQNEAQ (reference sequence). CDR3 sequence reads: CASSLPGLAGVETQYF. The CDR3 nucleotides read TGTGCCAGCAGCTTACCGGGACTAGCGGGAGTGGAGACCCAGTACTTC. The whole variable domain, filled in from reference TRBV7-9 and TRBJ2-5, reads DTGVSQNPRHKITKRGQNVTFRCDPISEHNRLYWYRQTLGQGPEFLTYFQNEAQLEKSRLLSDRFSAERPKGSFSTLEIQRTEQGDSAMYLCASSLPGLAGVETQYFGPGTRLLVL.

The J gene is TRBJ1-5, the V gene TRBV7-9, with 7 bases lining up with TRBD1. Germline trimming cut 8 bases from V and 2 bases from J; bases unmatched to any gene: 0. Looked up from germline, CDR1 is SEHNR and CDR2 is FQNEAQ (reference sequence). CDR3 length equals 12 residues. The CDR3 sequence is CASGQGNQPQHF. In DNA form, the CDR3 reads TGTGCCAGCGGACAGGGCAATCAGCCCCAGCATTTT.

This clone was detected only a few times. This sequence joins TRBV6-6 and TRBJ1-1, with D uncertain. Germline V gene lookup returns CDR1 MNHNY and CDR2 SVGAGI (reference sequence). The V end lost 6 bases, the J end lost 1 base, and 12 bases lay between the germline ends. CDR3 length: 14 residues. CDR3: CASSPAHRNTEAFF. The CDR3 DNA follows: TGTGCCAGCAGCCCCGCGCACCGGAACACTGAAGCTTTCTTT.

This chain joins TRBV7-9 and TRBJ2-5; 7 nucleotides agree with TRBD1. V lost 3 bases to trimming and J lost 2 bases; unmatched junction nucleotides: 6. CDR1 is SEHNR, CDR2 FQNEAQ, per germline (reference sequence). CDR3 length: 15 amino acids. The CDR3: CASSFGTAIQETQYF. In nucleotides, the CDR3 is TGTGCCAGCAGCTTTGGGACAGCTATACAAGAGACCCAGTACTTC.

V and J are TRBV5-1 and TRBJ2-5; 11 nucleotides align to TRBD2. The germline V gene has CDR1 SGHRS and CDR2 YFSETQ. The CDR3 has 16 residues. The junction had 10 bases not matched to a gene; V was cut back by 4 bases and J by 5 bases. Here the CDR3 DNA reads TGCGCCAGCAGCATCCTAGCGGGGGGCCTCCAGGAGACCCAGTACTTC. This gives the protein CASSILAGGLQETQYF.

Here the CDR3 DNA reads TGTGCCAGCAGAACGAACCGGGACAGCCGAACACCCCTCCACTTT. This gives the protein CASRTNRDSRTPLHF. The chain joins TRBV6-5 to TRBJ1-6; 7 positions agree with TRBD1. With V trimmed by 6 bases and J by 11 bases, 13 bases remained unmatched. The CDR3 covers 15 residues. The germline CDR1 and CDR2 sequences are MNHEY and SVGAGI.

This clone was detected once. The V call is TRBV10-1, the J call TRBJ1-6, with D tentatively TRBD1 (5 bases). V was shortened by 5 bases and J by 3 bases, with 11 bases between the two germline ends. Germline CDR1 reads WNHNN; CDR2 reads SYGVQD (reference sequence). This CDR3 comprises 15 residues. The CDR3 loop reads CASSKPGIYNSPLHF. Here the CDR3 DNA reads TGCGCCAGCAGTAAGCCAGGGATCTATAATTCACCCCTCCACTTT.

The rearrangement joins TRBV5-1 to TRBJ2-1; 11 bases are a match to TRBD1. Looked up from germline, CDR1 is SGHRS and CDR2 is YFSETQ. The CDR3 has 16 amino acids. V lost 4 bases to trimming and J lost 12 bases; unmatched junction nucleotides: 15. This CDR3 reads CASSARTGTGGYGQFF. The CDR3 region has the DNA TGCGCCAGCAGCGCCCGCACCGGGACAGGGGGATATGGGCAGTTCTTC.

V gene TRBV30 combines with J gene TRBJ2-6; 7 bases line up with TRBD1. Germline values: CDR1 GTSNPN, CDR2 SVGIG (reference sequence). J gave up 4 bases and V 0 bases, and 6 bases lay outside the gene matches. The CDR3 spans 16 residues. CDR3 sequence (DNA): TGTGCCTGGAGTGTTATGAGGGGGCCAGGGGCCAACGTCCTGACTTTC. Its translation: CAWSVMRGPGANVLTF. Looking up the rest from reference TRBV30 and TRBJ2-6 gives the full variable domain: SQTIHQWPATLVQPVGSPLSLECTVEGTSNPNLYWYRQAAGRGLQLLFYSVGIGQISSEVPQNLSASRPQDRQFILSSKKLLLSDSGFYLCAWSVMRGPGANVLTFGAGSRLTVL.

The DNA of the CDR3 is TGCGCCAGCAGCCAAGGGGGACTAGCGGGCGCAGATACGCAGTATTTT. This translates into CASSQGGLAGADTQYF. The rearrangement links TRBV4-1 to TRBJ2-3; 12 bases agree with TRBD2. V was clipped by 1 base and J by 4 bases; unmatched bases: 3. Germline assignment: CDR1 MGHRA and CDR2 YSYEKL. The length of the CDR3 is 16 residues.

In regard to this clone: An end of the junction differs from the germline gene, which may be a read error. The chain links TRBV6-1 to TRBJ2-1, with TRBD1 matching 8 bases. CDR1 MNHNS and CDR2 SASEGT come from the germline V gene. This CDR3 comprises 16 residues. CDR3 amino acids: CASSEGQVFSYNERFF. CDR3 nucleotide sequence: TGTGCCAGCAGTGAGGGACAGGTGTTCTCCTACAATGAGCGGTTCTTC.

V gene TRBV19 combines with J gene TRBJ2-1; 7 bases align to TRBD2. The CDR3 runs to 19 residues. The V segment lost 6 bases and the J segment 0 bases; nucleotides outside the gene matches: 17. From germline, CDR1 is LNHDA and CDR2 SQIVND (reference sequence). The CDR3 sequence: CASSRGGGLSASSYNEQFF. The CDR3 region has the DNA TGTGCCAGTAGCCGAGGCGGGGGTCTTAGCGCCTCCTCCTACAATGAGCAGTTCTTC. The complete variable domain, with remaining parts taken from reference TRBV19 and TRBJ2-1, reads DGGITQSPKYLFRKEGQNVTLSCEQNLNHDAMYWYRQDPGQGLRLIYYSQIVNDFQKGDIAEGYSVSREKKESFPLTVTSAQKNPTAFYLCASSRGGGLSASSYNEQFFGPGTRLTVL.

The chain employs TRBV12-5 and TRBJ2-3; TRBD2 aligns across 7 bases. V lost 0 bases to trimming and J lost 12 bases; unmatched junction nucleotides: 6. Germline loops: CDR1 LGHNT, CDR2 FRNRAP. The CDR3 covers 13 residues. DNA for the CDR3: TGTGCTAGTGGTTTGGTAGGGAGGGGCCCCCAGTATTTT. Translation gives CASGLVGRGPQYF.

Worth noting for this clone: Other nucleotide sequences from this sample produce the same CDR3. The gene calls are TRBV6-1 and TRBJ1-2, with 8 bases that match TRBD1. Trimming at V came to 6 bases and at J to 1 base, leaving 7 bases not matched to a gene. Germline V gene data show CDR1 as MNHNS and CDR2 as SASEGT. The CDR3 runs to 15 residues. Here the CDR3 reads CASRGQGAGNYGYTF. CDR3 DNA sequence: TGTGCCAGCAGGGGCCAGGGGGCAGGTAACTATGGCTACACCTTC.

The genes are TRBV7-9 and TRBJ2-5; possible D gene TRBD1, 7 bases. This CDR3 is 15 amino acids long. CDR1 SEHNR and CDR2 FQNEAQ come from the germline V gene (reference sequence). The V end was cut by 4 bases, the J end by 2 bases, with 14 bases between. The CDR3 here is CASSSRAGQQETQYF. The CDR3 nucleotides are TGTGCCAGCAGCTCCCGCGCGGGACAGCAAGAGACCCAGTACTTC.

The chain has TRBV2 and TRBJ1-1; no firm D call. CDR3 length: 11 residues. Germline V gives CDR1 SNHLY, CDR2 FYNNEI. V lost 4 bases, J lost 7 bases, and 7 bases lay in between. This chain's CDR3 is CASSVWSEAFF. DNA of the CDR3: TGTGCCAGCAGTGTCTGGAGTGAAGCTTTCTTT.